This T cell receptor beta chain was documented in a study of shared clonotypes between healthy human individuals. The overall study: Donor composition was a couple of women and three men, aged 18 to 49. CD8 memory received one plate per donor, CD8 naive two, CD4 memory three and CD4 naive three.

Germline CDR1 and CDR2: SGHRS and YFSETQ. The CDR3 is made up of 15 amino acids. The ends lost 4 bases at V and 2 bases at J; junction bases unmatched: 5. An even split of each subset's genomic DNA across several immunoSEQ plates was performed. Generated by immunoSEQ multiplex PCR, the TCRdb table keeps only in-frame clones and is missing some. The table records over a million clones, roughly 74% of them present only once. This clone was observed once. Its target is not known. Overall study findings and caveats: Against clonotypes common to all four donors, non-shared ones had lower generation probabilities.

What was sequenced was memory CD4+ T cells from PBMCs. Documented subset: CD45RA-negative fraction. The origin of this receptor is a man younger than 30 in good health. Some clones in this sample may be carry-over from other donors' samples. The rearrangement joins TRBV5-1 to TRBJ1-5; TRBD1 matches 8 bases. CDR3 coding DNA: TGCGCCAGCAGCCCTGGGGGACAGGGCAATCAGCCCCAGCATTTT. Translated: CASSPGGQGNQPQHF.